This T cell receptor beta chain was sequenced in a study of cytomegalovirus exposure and HLA in healthy donors (dated by TCRdb to 2016 to 2017). General notes on the study: According to an earlier analysis of several hundred of the donors, some 180 million T cells yielded over 90 million unique TCR beta sequences and 276 Gb of sequence data. Alongside the repertoire data, information on donor age, sex, ethnicity and CMV serostatus was compiled. Both class I and class II loci were covered by HLA typing, at four-digit resolution. A later analysis re-analyzed previously published TCR beta repertoires from about 730 donors and added high-resolution HLA genotyping to study TCR occurrence patterns. In the later analysis, no new phenotypic data were used to find candidate immune exposures; instead, reliance was placed on TCR beta sequences and their occurrence across donors. The number of donors typed differed by locus, with roughly 629-640 for A, B, C, DRB1 and DQB1, roughly 520 for DQA1, 600 to 610 for DPA1, and 450 to 480 for DPB1. Approximately 300 gigabases of sequencing data and 78 million or so unique TCR sequences were included in an early release covering about 700 HLA-typed donors. High-throughput TCR immunosequencing, statistical association of individual TCRs with disease status, and machine learning were combined to predict cytomegalovirus infection status. Several DR-DQ haplotypes were handled as single units for association and clustering because linkage in the cohort was strong. An earlier analysis of 587 of the donors applied high-throughput TCR beta sequencing to assess whether each TCR beta V gene segment acted as functional or pseudogenic. The T cell repertoires of around 730 subjects were profiled by immunosequencing and related to cytomegalovirus serostatus. Of the 300 to 500 genotyped donors, roughly 76% were placed in the genetic ancestry cluster associated with self-reported Caucasian donors. The study was designed to test whether signatures of past pathogen exposure could be identified by cataloging public T cell receptors. Every discovery cohort repertoire had been produced on one sequencing platform. Along with the 666-subject first cohort, a separate validation cohort of about 110 different subjects was used. Among 398 genotyped donors of the cohort, an average of around 240,000 unique TCR beta nucleotide sequences were sequenced per donor, roughly 18% of them non-productive. In a later genetic analysis, genome-wide SNP genotypes for about three fifths of the roughly 670 donors were used, and that subset was treated as a discovery cohort. What the research found in general, with its limitations: For the cohort, immune exposure information was limited to CMV serostatus. Three of the identified cytomegalovirus-associated TCR beta chains were confirmed in vitro to be specific for cytomegalovirus antigens. A cluster of highly shared sequence variants was judged likely to be a technical artifact of the sequencing pipeline. The authors suggested that the approach could potentially be generalized to other disease states and immunological phenotypes. Most TCR sequences were seen in very few donors, while some public TCRs were found in many individuals. A total of around 150 TCR beta chains were listed by the study as associated with cytomegalovirus. Assigning TCR associations to individual alleles was difficult when HLA alleles, especially DR and DQ, strongly co-occurred. In this cohort, only TCR beta chains were sequenced, and detectable features were limited by the absence of alpha or paired-chain data. The classifier was reported to diagnose cytomegalovirus status with high specificity and sensitivity in both the original cohort and the validation cohort. A later analysis reported that several top co-occurrence clusters appeared linked to parvovirus B19, influenza, CMV and Epstein-Barr virus. Compared with the approximately 670-donor mean, donors in an Asian-associated ancestry cluster had fewer N-insertions in productive TCRs, according to a later genetic analysis. In a later analysis, HLA-associated TCR beta chains were found to be more clonally expanded and to have lower generation probabilities than equally common non-associated chains. An earlier analysis of 587 of the donors showed that most TCR beta V segments appeared in productive rearrangements either about 87% or about 30% of the time, which broadly matched IMGT annotations. An association between a missense DCLRE1C variant and V-gene and J-gene trimming of TCR beta chains was found in a later genetic analysis and replicated in an independent cohort. A further reported finding was that TCR beta sequences accurately predicted the HLA-A and HLA-B alleles for most subjects in the first cohort. Sequencing depth was assumed to be roughly uniform across donors in the presence/absence analyses, though that assumption may not hold. A later analysis associated 16,951 TCR beta sequences with specific HLA alleles at a false discovery rate of 0.05. Some IMGT-functional V segments, including TRBV6-2 and TRBV6-3, could not be told apart with the 87-base-pair reads, so those segments were excluded. A later analysis found that TCR association rates varied across HLA loci, with DRB1 alleles showing the most associated TCRs and HLA-C alleles the fewest. Correlated functional status among segregating V segments might be attributable to linkage disequilibrium, but an unknown experimental factor could not be ruled out. Roughly 17 rarely observed V segments, including chromosome 9 orphons, were excluded from the earlier analysis of about 600 of the donors because counts were too low. Because HLA typing was unavailable for some donors at each locus, only the typed subset was used in association tests. A later analysis found that most CMV-associated TCR beta chains appeared HLA-restricted, with HLA associations seemingly driven largely by CMV exposure.

Comments on this clone: Its antigen target is currently unknown. Base qualities are not at hand, and no much larger clone is one base apart.

V is trimmed back by 4 bases and J by 6 bases, and the junction contains 2 bases that no gene match accounts for. From the cysteine up to the phenylalanine, the CDR3 has a length of 14 residues. Only the CDR3 DNA stays, 42 bases, in frame from base 1. The germline V gene (reference sequence) sets CDR1 to LNHDA and CDR2 to SQIVND. The library came from the immunoSEQ multiplex PCR assay. For the multiplex PCR, a mixture combining 60 forward primers for TCR Vbeta segments and 13 reverse primers for TCR Jbeta segments was used. Amplification of the CDR3 region of rearranged TCR beta genes was performed with a multiplex PCR assay on genomic DNA. The amplified TCR beta libraries were sequenced on the Illumina HiSeq System as 87-base-pair reads. The study's processing was this. A later analysis counted tens of millions of unique TCR beta chains across the roughly 700 repertoires, and around 9.9 million of these chains were shared by at least two donors. A nearest-neighbor algorithm error-corrected the raw reads and collapsed the reads into unique sequences, merging closely related sequences to remove PCR and sequencing errors. Alignment of CDR3 sequences to IMGT reference sequences was used to assign V, D and J gene segments. For a sequence to be retained, at least a six-nucleotide match to both a V gene segment and a J gene segment was required. Rearrangements were called productive when the CDR3 lacked stop codons and stayed in frame with V and J; all others were non-productive. Following IMGT convention, CDR3 was defined as the stretch from the second conserved V-encoded cysteine to the conserved J-encoded phenylalanine. Sequences without an unambiguous match to a single V gene segment were excluded from the earlier analysis of approximately 600 of the donors. An earlier analysis of 450 to 650 of the donors called V segments functional above 56.7% productive rearrangements and segregating when the between-donor standard deviation exceeded 5%. A statistical classification framework was developed to diagnose cytomegalovirus status using the catalog of TCR beta chain sequences. A later analysis assigned V and J genes by comparing TCR nucleotide sequences with IMGT/GENE-DB human TR gene sequences. In a later analysis, CDR3 sequences and most-parsimonious VDJ recombination scenarios were assigned using the TCRdist pipeline. A later analysis defined each TCR beta chain by its CDR3 amino acid sequence plus V-gene family, and excluded reads lacking a unique V-gene family. A later analysis removed 592 highly shared, low-generation-probability nucleotide sequences to deal with suspected cross-contamination and a sequencing artifact. A later analysis calculated a clonal expansion index for each public chain from normalized within-repertoire ranks of inferred template counts. A later analysis computed generation probabilities with a VDJ recombination model fitted to out-of-frame rearrangements, and checked the results against IGoR. In a later analysis, TCR-TCR, TCR-HLA and TCR-CMV co-occurrence was scored with hypergeometric tests, and a repertoire-size bias correction was applied to TCR pairs. A later analysis estimated false discovery rates by permuting HLA or CMV assignments 20 times. In a later analysis, co-occurring TCRs were grouped using DBSCAN, with TCRdist sequence similarity added in when clustering inside HLA-allele-positive subsets. For co-occurrence clustering, repertoires with fewer than 30,000 or more than 120,000 public chains were excluded, along with about five repertoires with anomalous nucleotide sharing. TCRdb retrieved this table from immuneACCESS and kept in-frame rearrangements only. Not all clones are present; in checked studies, unresolved V genes account for under half, and no reason is known for the remainder. Clonal size and the V and J genes are those of that table, whereas D and trimming came from the DNA. This sample gives approximately 120,000 clones in total; around 77% of them show up just once. Together, the top ten hold around 1.2% of the sample.

In total, approximately 690 healthy bone marrow donors made up the cohort. Cohort members were all nominally healthy when sampled, although unrecorded immune exposures were likely present. The donor was CMV seronegative and was included in the group of hundreds of seronegative cohort members. A peripheral blood sample was collected from each donor, and TCR beta sequencing was performed on peripheral blood mononuclear cells. Genomic DNA extraction from the blood cell samples was performed with the Qiagen DNeasy Blood Extraction Kit. The sample was PBMCs. The chain couples TRBV19 to TRBJ2-1; TRBD2 aligns with 11 central bases. The receptor was isolated from a man between 50 and 59 years old in good health and CMV-seronegative. The CDR3 sequence is CASSTGTSGNEQFF. The nucleotides are TGTGCCAGTAGTACCGGGACTAGCGGCAATGAGCAGTTCTTC.